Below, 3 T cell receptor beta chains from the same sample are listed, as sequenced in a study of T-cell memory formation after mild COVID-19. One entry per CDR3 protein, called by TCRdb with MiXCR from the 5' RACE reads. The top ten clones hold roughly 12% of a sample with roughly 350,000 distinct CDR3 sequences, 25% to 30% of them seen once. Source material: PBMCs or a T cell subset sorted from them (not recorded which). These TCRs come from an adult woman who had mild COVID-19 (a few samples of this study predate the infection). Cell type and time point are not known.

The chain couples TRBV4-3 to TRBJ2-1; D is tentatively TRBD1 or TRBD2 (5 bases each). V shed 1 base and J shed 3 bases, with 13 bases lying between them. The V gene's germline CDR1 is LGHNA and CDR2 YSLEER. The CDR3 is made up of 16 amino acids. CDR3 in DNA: TGCGCCAGCAGCCAAGTTGGTCAGGGAGACTACAATGAGCAGTTCTTC. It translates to CASSQVGQGDYNEQFF.

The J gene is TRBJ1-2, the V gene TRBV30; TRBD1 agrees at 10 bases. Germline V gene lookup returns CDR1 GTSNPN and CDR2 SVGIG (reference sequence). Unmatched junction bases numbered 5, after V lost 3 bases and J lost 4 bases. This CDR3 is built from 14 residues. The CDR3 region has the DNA TGTGCCTGGAGGCCCCGACAGGGGGCCTATGGCTACACCTTC. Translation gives CAWRPRQGAYGYTF.

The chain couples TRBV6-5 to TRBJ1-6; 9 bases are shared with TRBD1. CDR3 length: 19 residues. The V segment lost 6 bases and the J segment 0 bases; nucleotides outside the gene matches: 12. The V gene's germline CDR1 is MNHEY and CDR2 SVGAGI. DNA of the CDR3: TGTGCCAGCAGCCCCGGGACAGGGCCCTCAGCCTCCTATAATTCACCCCTCCACTTT. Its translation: CASSPGTGPSASYNSPLHF.